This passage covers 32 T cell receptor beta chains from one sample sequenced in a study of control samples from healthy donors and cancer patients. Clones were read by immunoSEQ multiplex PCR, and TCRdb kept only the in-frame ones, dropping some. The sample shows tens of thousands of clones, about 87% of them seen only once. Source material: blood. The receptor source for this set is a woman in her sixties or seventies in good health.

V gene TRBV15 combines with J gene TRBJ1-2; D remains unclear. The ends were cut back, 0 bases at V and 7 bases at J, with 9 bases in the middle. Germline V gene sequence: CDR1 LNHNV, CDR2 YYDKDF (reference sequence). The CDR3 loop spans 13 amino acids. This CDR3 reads CATSRDLVFGYTF. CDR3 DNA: TGTGCCACCAGCAGAGATTTGGTGTTTGGCTACACCTTC.

CDR3 residues: CASSLSIWAGTGDGYTF. Here the CDR3 DNA reads TGTGCCAGCAGTTTATCGATTTGGGCCGGGACAGGCGACGGCTACACCTTC. The gene calls are TRBV27 and TRBJ1-2, with TRBD1 matching over 8 bases. This CDR3 is built from 17 residues. V lost 0 bases to trimming and J lost 8 bases; unmatched junction nucleotides: 14. Germline V gene lookup returns CDR1 MNHEY and CDR2 SMNVEV (reference sequence).

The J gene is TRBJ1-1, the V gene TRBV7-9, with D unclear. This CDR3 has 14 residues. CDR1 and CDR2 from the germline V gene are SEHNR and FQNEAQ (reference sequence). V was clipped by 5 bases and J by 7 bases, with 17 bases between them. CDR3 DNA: TGTGCCAGCAGCCGGGAGAGTGTTTACAATGAAGCTTTCTTT. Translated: CASSRESVYNEAFF.

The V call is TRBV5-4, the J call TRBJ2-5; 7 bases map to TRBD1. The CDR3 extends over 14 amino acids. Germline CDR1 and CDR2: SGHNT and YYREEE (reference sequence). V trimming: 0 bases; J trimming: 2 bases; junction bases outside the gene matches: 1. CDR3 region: CASSLGRGQETQYF. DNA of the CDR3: TGTGCCAGCAGCTTGGGCAGGGGGCAAGAGACCCAGTACTTC.

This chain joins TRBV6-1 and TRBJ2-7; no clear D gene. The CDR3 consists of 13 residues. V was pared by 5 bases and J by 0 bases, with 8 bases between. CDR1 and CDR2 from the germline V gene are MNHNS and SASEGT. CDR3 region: CASSTPSSYEQYF. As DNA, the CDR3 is TGTGCCAGCAGTACACCGAGCTCCTACGAGCAGTACTTC.

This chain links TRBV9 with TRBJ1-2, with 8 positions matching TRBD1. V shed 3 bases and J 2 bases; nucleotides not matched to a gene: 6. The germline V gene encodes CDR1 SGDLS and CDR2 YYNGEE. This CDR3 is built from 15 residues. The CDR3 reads CASSDHQGANYGYTF. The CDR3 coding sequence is TGTGCCAGCAGCGATCACCAGGGGGCGAACTATGGCTACACCTTC.

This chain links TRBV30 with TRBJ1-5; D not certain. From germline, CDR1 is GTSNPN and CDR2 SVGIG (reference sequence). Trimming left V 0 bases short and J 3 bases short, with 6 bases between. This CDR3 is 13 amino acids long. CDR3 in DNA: TGTGCCTGGAGTGTGAGTTACAATCAGCCCCAGCATTTT. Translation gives CAWSVSYNQPQHF.

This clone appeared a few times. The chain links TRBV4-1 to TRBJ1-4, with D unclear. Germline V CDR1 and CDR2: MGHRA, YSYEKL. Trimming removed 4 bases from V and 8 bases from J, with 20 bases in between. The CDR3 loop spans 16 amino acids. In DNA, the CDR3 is TGCGCCAGCAGCCGTCTTTGGGGAGCCGGGAGGGAAAAACTGTTTTTT. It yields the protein CASSRLWGAGREKLFF.

CDR3 loop: CASSSGASYEQYF. For the CDR3, the DNA is TGTGCCAGCAGCTCCGGGGCCTCCTACGAGCAGTACTTC. The chain links TRBV11-3 to TRBJ2-7; D is possibly TRBD1 or TRBD2 (5 bases each). V dropped 4 bases and J dropped 0 bases, with 7 bases sitting between them. The germline V gene encodes CDR1 SGHNT and CDR2 YENEEA. This CDR3 is 13 amino acids long.

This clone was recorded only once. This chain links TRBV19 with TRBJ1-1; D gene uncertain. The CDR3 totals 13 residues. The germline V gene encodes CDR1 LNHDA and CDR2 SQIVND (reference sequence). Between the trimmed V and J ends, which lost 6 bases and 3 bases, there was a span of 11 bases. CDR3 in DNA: TGTGCCAGTAGGTCCGCGAGGGACACTGAAGCTTTCTTT. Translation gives CASRSARDTEAFF.

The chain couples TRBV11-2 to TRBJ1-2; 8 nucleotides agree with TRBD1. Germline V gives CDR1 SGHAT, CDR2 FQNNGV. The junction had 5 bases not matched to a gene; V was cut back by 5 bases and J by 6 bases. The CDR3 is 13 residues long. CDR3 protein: CASSRDRKNGYTF. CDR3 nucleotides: TGTGCCAGCAGCCGGGACAGGAAAAATGGCTACACCTTC.

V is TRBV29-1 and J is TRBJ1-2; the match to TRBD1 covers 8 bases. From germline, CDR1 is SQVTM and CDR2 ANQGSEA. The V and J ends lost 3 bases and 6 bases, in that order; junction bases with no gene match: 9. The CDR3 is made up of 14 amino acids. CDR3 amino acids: CSVEHGRGLNGYTF. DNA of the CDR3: TGCAGCGTTGAGCATGGCAGGGGGCTGAATGGCTACACCTTC.

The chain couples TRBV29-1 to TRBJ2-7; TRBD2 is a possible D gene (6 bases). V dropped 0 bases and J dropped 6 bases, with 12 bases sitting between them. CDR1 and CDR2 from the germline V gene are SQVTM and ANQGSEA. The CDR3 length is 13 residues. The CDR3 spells CSVEERGWGEQYF. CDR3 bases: TGCAGCGTTGAAGAGCGGGGCTGGGGCGAGCAGTACTTC.

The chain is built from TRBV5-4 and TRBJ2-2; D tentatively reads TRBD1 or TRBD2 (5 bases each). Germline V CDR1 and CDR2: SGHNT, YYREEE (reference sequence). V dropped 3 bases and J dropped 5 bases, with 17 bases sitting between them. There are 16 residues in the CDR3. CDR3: CASSSSGTSYTGELFF. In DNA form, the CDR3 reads TGTGCCAGCAGCTCCTCCGGGACGTCGTATACCGGGGAGCTGTTTTTT.

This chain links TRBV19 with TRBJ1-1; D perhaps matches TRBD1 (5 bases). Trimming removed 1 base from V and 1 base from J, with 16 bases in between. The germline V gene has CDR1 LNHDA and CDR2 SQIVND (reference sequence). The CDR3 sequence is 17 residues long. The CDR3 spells CASSIGFQGRRNTEAFF. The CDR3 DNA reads TGTGCCAGTAGTATAGGGTTTCAGGGTAGGAGGAACACTGAAGCTTTCTTT.

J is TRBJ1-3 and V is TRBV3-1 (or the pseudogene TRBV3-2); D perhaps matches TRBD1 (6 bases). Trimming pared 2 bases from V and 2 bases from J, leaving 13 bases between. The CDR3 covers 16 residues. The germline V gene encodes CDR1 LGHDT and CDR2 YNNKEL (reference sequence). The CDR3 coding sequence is TGTGCCAGCAGCCAACGGGCAGGGGTCACTGGAAACACCATATATTTT. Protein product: CASSQRAGVTGNTIYF.

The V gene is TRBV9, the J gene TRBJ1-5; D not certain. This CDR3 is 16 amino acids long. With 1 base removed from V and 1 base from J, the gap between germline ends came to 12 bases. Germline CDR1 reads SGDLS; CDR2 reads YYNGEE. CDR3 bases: TGTGCCAGCAGCGTAATAAGACGCCCCAGCAATCAGCCCCAGCATTTT. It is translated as CASSVIRRPSNQPQHF.

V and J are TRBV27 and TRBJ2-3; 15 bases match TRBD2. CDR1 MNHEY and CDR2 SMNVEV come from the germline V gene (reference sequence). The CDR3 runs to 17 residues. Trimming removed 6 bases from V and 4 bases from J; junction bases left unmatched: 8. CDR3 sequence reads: CASRPGTSGRSADTQYF. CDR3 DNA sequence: TGTGCCAGCAGACCAGGGACTAGCGGGAGGAGTGCAGATACGCAGTATTTT.

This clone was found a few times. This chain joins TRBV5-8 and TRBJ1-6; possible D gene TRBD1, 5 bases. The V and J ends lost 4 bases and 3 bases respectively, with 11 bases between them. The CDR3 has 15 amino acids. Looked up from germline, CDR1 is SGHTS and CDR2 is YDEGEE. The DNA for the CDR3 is TGTGCCAGCAGCATGGACAATCGCTATAATTCACCCCTCCACTTT. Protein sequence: CASSMDNRYNSPLHF.

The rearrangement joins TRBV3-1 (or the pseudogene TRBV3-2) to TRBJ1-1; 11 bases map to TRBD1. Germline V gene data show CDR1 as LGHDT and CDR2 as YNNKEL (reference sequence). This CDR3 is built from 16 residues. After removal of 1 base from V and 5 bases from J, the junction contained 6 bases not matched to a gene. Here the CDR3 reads CASSQAPGTGGTEAFF. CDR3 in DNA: TGTGCCAGCAGCCAAGCCCCCGGGACAGGGGGGACTGAAGCTTTCTTT.

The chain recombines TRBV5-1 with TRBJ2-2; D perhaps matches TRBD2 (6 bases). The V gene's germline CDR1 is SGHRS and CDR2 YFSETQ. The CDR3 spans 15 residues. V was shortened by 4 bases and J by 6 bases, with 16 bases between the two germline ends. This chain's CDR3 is CASSAVGGNPGELFF. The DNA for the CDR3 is TGCGCCAGCAGCGCGGTGGGGGGAAACCCCGGGGAGCTGTTTTTT.

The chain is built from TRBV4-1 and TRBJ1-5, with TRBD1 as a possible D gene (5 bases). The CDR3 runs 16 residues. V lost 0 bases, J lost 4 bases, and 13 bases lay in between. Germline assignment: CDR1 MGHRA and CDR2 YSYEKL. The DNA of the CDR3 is TGCGCCAGCAGCCAAGATGTAATGGGACCAAATCAGCCCCAGCATTTT. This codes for CASSQDVMGPNQPQHF.

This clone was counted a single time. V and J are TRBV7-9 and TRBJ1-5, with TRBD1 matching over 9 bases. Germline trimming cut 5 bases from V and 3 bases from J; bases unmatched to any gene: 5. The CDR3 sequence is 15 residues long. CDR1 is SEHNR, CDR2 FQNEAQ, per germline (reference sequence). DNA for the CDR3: TGTGCCAGCAGCCAGGGACAGGGCAACAATCAGCCCCAGCATTTT. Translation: CASSQGQGNNQPQHF.

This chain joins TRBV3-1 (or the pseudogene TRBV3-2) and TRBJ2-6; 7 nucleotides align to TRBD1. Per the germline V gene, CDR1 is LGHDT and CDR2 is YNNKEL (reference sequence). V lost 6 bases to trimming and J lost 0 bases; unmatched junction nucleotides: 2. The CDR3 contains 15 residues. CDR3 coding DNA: TGTGCCAGCAGTCAGGGGGTCTCTGGGGCCAACGTCCTGACTTTC. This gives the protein CASSQGVSGANVLTF.

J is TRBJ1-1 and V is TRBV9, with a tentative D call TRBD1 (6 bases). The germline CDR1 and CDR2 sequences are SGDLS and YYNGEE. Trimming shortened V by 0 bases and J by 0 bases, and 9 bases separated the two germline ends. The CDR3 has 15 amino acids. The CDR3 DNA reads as TGTGCCAGCAGCGTAGTGGGGACATTGAACACTGAAGCTTTCTTT. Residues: CASSVVGTLNTEAFF.

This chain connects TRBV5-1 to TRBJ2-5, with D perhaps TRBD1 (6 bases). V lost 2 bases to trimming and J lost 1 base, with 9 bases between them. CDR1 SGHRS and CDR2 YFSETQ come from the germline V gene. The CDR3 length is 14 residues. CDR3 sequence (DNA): TGCGCCAGCAGCTTCGGACAGCTCCAAGAGACCCAGTACTTC. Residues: CASSFGQLQETQYF.

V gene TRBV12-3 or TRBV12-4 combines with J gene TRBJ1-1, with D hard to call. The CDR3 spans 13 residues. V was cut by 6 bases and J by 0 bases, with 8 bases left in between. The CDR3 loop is CASSIRVNTEAFF. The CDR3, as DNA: TGTGCCAGCAGCATTCGAGTGAACACTGAAGCTTTCTTT.

CDR3 protein: CASSNAPSVGGLTYEQYF. In DNA form, the CDR3 reads TGTGCCAGCAGCAATGCACCTTCGGTCGGGGGGCTCACCTACGAGCAGTACTTC. The chain uses TRBV3-1 (or the pseudogene TRBV3-2) and TRBJ2-7; possible D gene TRBD2, 7 bases. The CDR3 is made up of 18 amino acids. Germline V gives CDR1 LGHDT, CDR2 YNNKEL (reference sequence). The germline V and J ends were trimmed by 5 bases and 2 bases, with 25 bases remaining between them.

CDR3 in amino acids: CASSLRDGRDYTF. CDR3 coding DNA: TGTGCCAGCAGCTTGAGGGACGGCCGTGACTACACCTTC. The gene calls are TRBV7-3 and TRBJ1-2; maybe TRBD1 (5 bases). V was cut by 3 bases and J by 10 bases, with 15 bases left in between. Germline loops: CDR1 SGHTA, CDR2 FQGTGA. This CDR3 has 13 residues. The full variable domain, rest sourced from reference TRBV7-3 and TRBJ1-2, is GAGVSQTPSNKVTEKGKYVELRCDPISGHTALYWYRQSLGQGPEFLIYFQGTGAADDSGLPNDRFFAVRPEGSVSTLKIQRTERGDSAVYLCASSLRDGRDYTFGSGTRLTVV.

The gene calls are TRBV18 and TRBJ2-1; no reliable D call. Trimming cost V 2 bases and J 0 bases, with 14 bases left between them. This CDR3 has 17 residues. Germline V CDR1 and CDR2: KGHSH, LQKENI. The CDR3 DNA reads TGTGCCAGCTCACCAAGACCCCAAATAAACTCCTACAATGAGCAGTTCTTC. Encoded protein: CASSPRPQINSYNEQFF. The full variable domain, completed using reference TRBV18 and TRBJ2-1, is NAGVMQNPRHLVRRRGQEARLRCSPMKGHSHVYWYRQLPEEGLKFMVYLQKENIIDESGMPKERFSAEFPKEGPSILRIQQVVRGDSAAYFCASSPRPQINSYNEQFFGPGTRLTVL.

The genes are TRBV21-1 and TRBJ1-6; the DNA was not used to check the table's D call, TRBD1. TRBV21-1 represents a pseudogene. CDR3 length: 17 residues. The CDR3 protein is CASSKADRGQLGSPLHF. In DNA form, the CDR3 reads TGTGCCAGCAGCAAGGCAGACAGGGGGCAATTAGGCTCACCCCTCCACTTT.

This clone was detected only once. The CDR3 DNA follows: TGCGCCAGCAGCTTCGTAAGCGGACTAGTGGCAGATACGCAGTATTTT. It translates to CASSFVSGLVADTQYF. The V call is TRBV5-1, the J call TRBJ2-3; the match to TRBD2 covers 7 bases. Germline CDR1 is SGHRS and CDR2 is YFSETQ. Germline trimming cut 2 bases from V and 4 bases from J; bases unmatched to any gene: 10. This CDR3 comprises 16 residues.